These 25 T cell receptor beta chains were sequenced from one sample in a study of blood T cells in healthy people across ages. Combining a sample-barcoded 5' primer with a J-beta primer mix, a second PCR ran for about 7 to 11 cycles. Using its own MiXCR run on the 5' RACE reads, TCRdb lists one record per CDR3 protein. This table holds 790,000 or so distinct CDR3 sequences, roughly 50% found once. The sequencing input was blood. The receptors come from a man in his forties or fifties in good health.

This clonotype appeared a few times. J is TRBJ2-1 and V is TRBV3-1, with TRBD1 matching 7 bases. J lost 6 bases, V lost 0 bases, and 8 bases had no gene match. CDR3 length equals 16 residues. In germline, CDR1 is LGHDT, CDR2 YNNKEL (reference sequence). CDR3 sequence reads: CASSQEYGDRSNEQFF. The CDR3 DNA follows: TGTGCCAGCAGCCAAGAATATGGGGACAGATCCAATGAGCAGTTCTTC.

This chain uses TRBV7-3 with TRBJ2-1; TRBD1 agrees at 7 bases. The CDR3 loop spans 15 amino acids. Looked up from germline, CDR1 is SGHTA and CDR2 is FQGTGA. V trimming: 5 bases; J trimming: 4 bases; junction bases outside the gene matches: 8. CDR3 loop: CASSVTGTAYNEQFF. CDR3 sequence (DNA): TGTGCCAGCAGCGTTACCGGGACAGCGTACAATGAGCAGTTCTTC.

Only a few counts were recorded for this clonotype. CDR3 coding DNA: TGCAGTGCTAGGGTTCGGGGGGTAGAGACCCAGTACTTC. Protein: CSARVRGVETQYF. The V gene is TRBV20-1, the J gene TRBJ2-5, with 7 positions matching TRBD2. CDR1 is DFQATT and CDR2 is SNEGSKA in the germline V gene (reference sequence). The CDR3 is 13 amino acids. V was pared by 3 bases and J by 4 bases, with 5 bases of the junction left unmatched.

The rearrangement joins TRBV20-1 to TRBJ2-7; TRBD2 agrees at 7 bases. The DNA end favors TRBJ2-5, so the J call may be wrong. This CDR3 region has 16 residues. CDR1 is DFQATT and CDR2 is SNEGSKA in the germline V gene (reference sequence). The CDR3 here is CSASVDTTGGSETQYF. CDR3 sequence (DNA): TGCAGTGCTAGCGTTGACACCACGGGGGGTTCAGAGACCCAGTACTTC.

DNA for the CDR3: TGTGCCAGCAGCGACAGGGACCTCGTACGTGGGGCCAACGTCCTGACTTTC. Translated, it gives CASSDRDLVRGANVLTF. The V gene is TRBV27, the J gene TRBJ2-6; 7 bases are a match to TRBD1. The germline gives CDR1 MNHEY, CDR2 SMNVEV (reference sequence). The V and J ends lost 6 bases and 3 bases, in that order; junction bases with no gene match: 11. There are 17 residues in the CDR3.

The chain recombines TRBV4-1 with TRBJ2-3; 10 bases match TRBD2. Germline CDR1 reads MGHRA; CDR2 reads YSYEKL. This CDR3 has 18 residues. Trimming took 1 base from V and 0 from J; bases not matched to a gene: 7. This CDR3 is CASSQGRLAGVSTDTQYF. The CDR3 DNA sequence: TGCGCCAGCAGCCAAGGCCGACTAGCGGGCGTTAGCACAGATACGCAGTATTTT.

The V and J genes are TRBV9 and TRBJ2-1; D unclear. This CDR3 has 15 residues. V shed 0 bases and J shed 1 base, with 8 bases lying between them. Germline CDR1 SGDLS, CDR2 YYNGEE. The CDR3 loop reads CASSVGEGSYNEQFF. CDR3 coding DNA: TGTGCCAGCAGCGTAGGGGAAGGTTCCTACAATGAGCAGTTCTTC. Full variable domain (remainder filled in from reference TRBV9 and TRBJ2-1): DSGVTQTPKHLITATGQRVTLRCSPRSGDLSVYWYQQSLDQGLQFLIQYYNGEERAKGNILERFSAQQFPDLHSELNLSSLELGDSALYFCASSVGEGSYNEQFFGPGTRLTVL.

A remark on this clonotype: The germline gene is not matched at one end of the junction; a read error may be the cause. The genes are TRBV6-2 or TRBV6-3 and TRBJ1-4; no reliable D call. Germline V gene sequence: CDR1 MNHEY, CDR2 SVGEGT. CDR3 length equals 13 residues. CDR3 DNA: TGTGCCGGCAGACTGGACCGGTGGGAAAAACTGTTTTTT. Its translation: CAGRLDRWEKLFF.

The chain employs TRBV12-3 or TRBV12-4 and TRBJ2-1; D may match TRBD1 or TRBD2 (6 bases each). The end of the DNA is better explained by TRBJ2-7, so the J call may be wrong. CDR3 length: 16 residues. CDR3 bases: TGTGCCAGCAGTGACTATAAGGGGGGCTCCTACAATGAGCAGTACTTC. Protein sequence: CASSDYKGGSYNEQYF.

This clonotype has a single count. V usage is TRBV28 and J usage is TRBJ2-7, with TRBD2 as a possible D gene (6 bases). This CDR3 spans 15 amino acids. V was trimmed by 6 bases and J by 7 bases, leaving 22 bases between them. CDR1 and CDR2 (germline): MDHEN, SYDVKM. In nucleotides, the CDR3 is TGTGCCAGCAGACCCCCGGGTGAGGGAGGCGATGAGCAGTACTTC. Its translation: CASRPPGEGGDEQYF.

Remarks on this clonotype: One junction end disagrees with the germline gene, perhaps due to a read error. The chain recombines TRBV5-1 with TRBJ2-5; TRBD2 matches 10 bases. This CDR3 has 14 amino acids. Looked up from germline, CDR1 is SGHRS and CDR2 is YFSETQ. CDR3 coding DNA: TGCGCCGGCAGCCCGCTAGCGGGGGAAGAGACCCAGTACTTC. This encodes CAGSPLAGEETQYF.

This clonotype has just a few counts. The rearrangement links TRBV27 to TRBJ2-3, with 7 bases that match TRBD2. V lost 3 bases and J lost 5; bases outside the gene matches: 8. CDR1 and CDR2 (germline): MNHEY, SMNVEV (reference sequence). The length of the CDR3 is 15 residues. The DNA for the CDR3 is TGTGCCAGCAGTTTTTTCGGGAGGACGATAGATACGCAGTATTTT. Translation: CASSFFGRTIDTQYF.

V gene TRBV7-2 combines with J gene TRBJ1-2, with D possibly being TRBD1 (6 bases). V was clipped by 1 base and J by 6 bases, with 12 bases between them. The CDR3 spans 14 residues. Germline CDR1 is SGHTA and CDR2 is FQGNSA. The CDR3 sequence is CASSLGPGADGYTF. The CDR3, as DNA: TGTGCCAGCAGCTTAGGCCCGGGGGCAGATGGCTACACCTTC.

This clonotype turned up a few times. This chain joins TRBV12-3 or TRBV12-4 and TRBJ2-5; tentative D call: TRBD2 (5 bases). V was pared by 7 bases and J by 5 bases, with 14 bases between. The CDR3 consists of 13 residues. CDR3 sequence: CASIDLATETQYF. The DNA for the CDR3 is TGTGCCAGCATCGATCTAGCCACGGAGACCCAGTACTTC.

The chain links TRBV2 to TRBJ2-5; D not resolved. The germline V gene has CDR1 SNHLY and CDR2 FYNNEI. Trimming stripped 6 bases from V and 1 base from J, with 9 bases between. The length of the CDR3 is 13 residues. CDR3 sequence: CASSAGRQETQYF. The CDR3 coding sequence is TGTGCCAGCAGCGCTGGACGCCAAGAGACCCAGTACTTC.

There are many counts of this clonotype. The rearrangement uses TRBV29-1 and TRBJ1-1; 8 nucleotides align to TRBD1. The CDR3 has 17 amino acids. Losses at the gene ends were 2 bases for V and 2 bases for J; bases not matched to a gene: 13. Germline V gives CDR1 SQVTM, CDR2 ANQGSEA. The CDR3 region has the DNA TGCAGCGTTGAACCCCAATGGGGACAGGCGGCTAACACTGAAGCTTTCTTT. Protein product: CSVEPQWGQAANTEAFF.

This chain uses TRBV7-2 with TRBJ2-7, with D uncertain. V was cut by 5 bases and J by 7 bases, with 12 bases left in between. The CDR3 has 12 amino acids. The germline CDR1 and CDR2 sequences are SGHTA and FQGNSA. CDR3 sequence: CASSPWGNEQYF. CDR3 sequence (DNA): TGTGCCAGCAGCCCATGGGGAAATGAGCAGTACTTC.

CDR3 loop: CASSPLTGTGETQYF. For the CDR3, the DNA is TGTGCCAGCAGCCCCCTAACAGGGACAGGCGAGACCCAGTACTTC. This chain uses TRBV28 with TRBJ2-5; 8 bases agree with TRBD1. This CDR3 has 15 amino acids. The germline gives CDR1 MDHEN, CDR2 SYDVKM. Trimming took 6 bases from V and 5 from J; bases not matched to a gene: 11.

The rearrangement uses TRBV27 and TRBJ2-5; tentatively, D is TRBD2 (5 bases). This CDR3 comprises 13 residues. CDR1 is MNHEY, CDR2 SMNVEV, per germline (reference sequence). Trimming removed 2 bases from V and 7 bases from J, with 11 bases in between. The CDR3: CASSLDEGGTQYF. In DNA, the CDR3 is TGTGCCAGCAGTTTAGATGAGGGTGGGACCCAGTACTTC.

Only a few counts were recorded for this clonotype. The rearrangement links TRBV5-1 to TRBJ2-5; unclear D gene. This CDR3 is built from 15 residues. V was trimmed by 4 bases and J by 2 bases, leaving 15 bases between them. The V gene's germline CDR1 is SGHRS and CDR2 YFSETQ. The CDR3 here is CASSSPPGRQETQYF. The DNA of the CDR3 is TGCGCCAGCAGCAGCCCCCCTGGGCGGCAAGAGACCCAGTACTTC.

This clonotype is a singleton in its sample. This chain connects TRBV12-3 or TRBV12-4 to TRBJ2-7, with TRBD2 matching 9 bases. The CDR3 consists of 18 residues. Trimming removed 2 bases from V and 2 bases from J; junction bases left unmatched: 13. Here the CDR3 reads CASSLRSSGTAGAYEQYF. CDR3 nucleotides: TGTGCCAGCAGTTTAAGGTCTAGCGGGACAGCGGGCGCCTACGAGCAGTACTTC.

This clonotype came up many times. The gene calls are TRBV6-5 and TRBJ1-6, with D perhaps TRBD1 (5 bases). The length of the CDR3 is 14 residues. V gave up 8 bases and J gave up 10 bases, with 18 bases separating them. Germline CDR1 MNHEY, CDR2 SVGAGI. CDR3 sequence reads: CASSQGQMGSPLHF. The DNA of the CDR3 is TGTGCCAGCTCCCAAGGACAAATGGGGTCACCCCTCCACTTT.

The rearrangement links TRBV3-1 to TRBJ2-1, with TRBD2 matching 11 bases. CDR1 and CDR2 from the germline V gene are LGHDT and YNNKEL (reference sequence). V shed 0 bases and J 0 bases; nucleotides not matched to a gene: 13. CDR3 length equals 21 residues. The CDR3 is CASSQEWPITSGGYSYNEQFF. As DNA, the CDR3 is TGTGCCAGCAGCCAAGAATGGCCTATCACTAGCGGGGGCTACTCCTACAATGAGCAGTTCTTC.

This chain uses TRBV20-1 with TRBJ1-2; no definite D call. V lost 1 base to trimming and J lost 8 bases, with 14 bases between them. CDR1 and CDR2 from the germline V gene are DFQATT and SNEGSKA (reference sequence). The CDR3 loop spans 13 amino acids. The CDR3 DNA follows: TGCAGTGCTAGAGCGGGCACCTTAAGGGGCTACACCTTC. Protein: CSARAGTLRGYTF.

The chain uses TRBV4-3 and TRBJ2-3, with a possible D match to TRBD1 (6 bases). The CDR3 runs to 15 residues. V lost 3 bases, J lost 5 bases, and 15 bases lay in between. Germline CDR1 reads LGHNA; CDR2 reads YSLEER. The CDR3 nucleotides are TGCGCCAGCAGCCAGGTTGACAGGATCCAAGATACGCAGTATTTT. This gives the protein CASSQVDRIQDTQYF.